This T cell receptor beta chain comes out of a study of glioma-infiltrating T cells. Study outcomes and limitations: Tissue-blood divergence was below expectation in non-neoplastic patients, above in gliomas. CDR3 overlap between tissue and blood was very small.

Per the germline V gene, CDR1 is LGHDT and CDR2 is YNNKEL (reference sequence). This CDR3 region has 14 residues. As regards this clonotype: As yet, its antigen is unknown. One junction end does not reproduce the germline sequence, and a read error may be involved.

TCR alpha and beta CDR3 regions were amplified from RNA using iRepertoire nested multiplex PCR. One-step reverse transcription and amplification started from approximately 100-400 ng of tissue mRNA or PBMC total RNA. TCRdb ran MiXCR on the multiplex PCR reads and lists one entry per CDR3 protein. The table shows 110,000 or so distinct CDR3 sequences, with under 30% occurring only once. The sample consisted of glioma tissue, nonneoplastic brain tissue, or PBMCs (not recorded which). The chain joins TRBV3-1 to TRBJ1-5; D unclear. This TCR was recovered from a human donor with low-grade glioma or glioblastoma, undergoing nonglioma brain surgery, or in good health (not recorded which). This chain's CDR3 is CASSLGSSKQPQHF. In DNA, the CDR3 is TGTGCCAGCAGCCTAGGCAGTAGCAAACAGCCCCAGCATTTT.